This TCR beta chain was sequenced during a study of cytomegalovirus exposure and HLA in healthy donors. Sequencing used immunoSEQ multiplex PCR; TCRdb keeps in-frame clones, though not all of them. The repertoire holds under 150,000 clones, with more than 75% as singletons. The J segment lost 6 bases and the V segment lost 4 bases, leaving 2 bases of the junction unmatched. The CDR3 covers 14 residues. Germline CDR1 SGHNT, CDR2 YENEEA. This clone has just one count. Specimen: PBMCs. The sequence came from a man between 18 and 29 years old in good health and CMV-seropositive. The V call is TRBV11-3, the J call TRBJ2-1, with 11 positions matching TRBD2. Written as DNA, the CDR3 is TGTGCCAGCAGCTCTGGGACTAGCGGCAATGAGCAGTTCTTC. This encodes CASSSGTSGNEQFF.